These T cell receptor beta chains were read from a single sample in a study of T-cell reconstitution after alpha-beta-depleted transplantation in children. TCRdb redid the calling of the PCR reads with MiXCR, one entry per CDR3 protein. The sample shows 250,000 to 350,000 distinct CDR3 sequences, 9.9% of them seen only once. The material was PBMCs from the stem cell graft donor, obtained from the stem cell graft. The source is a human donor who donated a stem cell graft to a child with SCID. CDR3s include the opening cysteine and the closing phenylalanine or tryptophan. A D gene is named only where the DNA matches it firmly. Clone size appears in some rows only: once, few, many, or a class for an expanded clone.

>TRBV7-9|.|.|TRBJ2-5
TGTGCCAGCAGCTTAATTGGGGGCTCTCAAGAGACCCAGTACTTC
CASSLIGGSQETQYF
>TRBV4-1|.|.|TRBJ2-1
TGCGCCAGCAGCCACGGGGACAATGAGCAGTTCTTC
CASSHGDNEQFF
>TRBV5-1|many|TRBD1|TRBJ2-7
TGCGCCAGCAGTTCCTACGCAGGGGGCAACGAGCAGTACTTC
CASSSYAGGNEQYF
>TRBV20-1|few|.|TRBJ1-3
TGCAGTGCTATTCTACTAAACACCATATATTTT
CSAILLNTIYF
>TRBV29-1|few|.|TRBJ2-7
TGCAGCGTTGAACCCCTGAGCTCCTACGAGCAGTACTTC
CSVEPLSSYEQYF
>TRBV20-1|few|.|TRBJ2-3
TGCAGTGCTAGGGGGACATACCTCGGGGCCACAGATACGCAGTATTTT
CSARGTYLGATDTQYF
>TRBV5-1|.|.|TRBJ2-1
TGCGCCAGCAGCATTGAGGGGGTTGGTATAGAGCAGTTCTTC
CASSIEGVGIEQFF
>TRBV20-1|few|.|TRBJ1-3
TGCAGTGCTAGTCCGGGAAACACCATATATTTT
CSASPGNTIYF
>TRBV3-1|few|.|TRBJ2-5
TGTGCCAGCAGCCAATTAGGCCAGGACCCCTGGACCCAGTACTTC
CASSQLGQDPWTQYF
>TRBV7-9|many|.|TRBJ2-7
TGTGCCAGCAGCTCAGGGAACTCCTACGAGCAGTACTTC
CASSSGNSYEQYF
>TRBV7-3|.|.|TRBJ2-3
TGTGCCAGCAGCCTACAACCTTGGGATACGCAGTATTTT
CASSLQPWDTQYF
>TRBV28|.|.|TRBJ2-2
TGTGCCAGCAGCCAAGTAAACGCGAACACCGGGGAGCTGTTTTTT
CASSQVNANTGELFF
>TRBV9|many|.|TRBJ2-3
TGTGCCAGCAGCGTAAGGGGGGTCCCAGATACGCAGTATTTT
CASSVRGVPDTQYF
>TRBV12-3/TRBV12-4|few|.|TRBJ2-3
TGTGCCAGCAGCCACAGGGTTGGGAGCACAGATACGCAGTATTTT
CASSHRVGSTDTQYF